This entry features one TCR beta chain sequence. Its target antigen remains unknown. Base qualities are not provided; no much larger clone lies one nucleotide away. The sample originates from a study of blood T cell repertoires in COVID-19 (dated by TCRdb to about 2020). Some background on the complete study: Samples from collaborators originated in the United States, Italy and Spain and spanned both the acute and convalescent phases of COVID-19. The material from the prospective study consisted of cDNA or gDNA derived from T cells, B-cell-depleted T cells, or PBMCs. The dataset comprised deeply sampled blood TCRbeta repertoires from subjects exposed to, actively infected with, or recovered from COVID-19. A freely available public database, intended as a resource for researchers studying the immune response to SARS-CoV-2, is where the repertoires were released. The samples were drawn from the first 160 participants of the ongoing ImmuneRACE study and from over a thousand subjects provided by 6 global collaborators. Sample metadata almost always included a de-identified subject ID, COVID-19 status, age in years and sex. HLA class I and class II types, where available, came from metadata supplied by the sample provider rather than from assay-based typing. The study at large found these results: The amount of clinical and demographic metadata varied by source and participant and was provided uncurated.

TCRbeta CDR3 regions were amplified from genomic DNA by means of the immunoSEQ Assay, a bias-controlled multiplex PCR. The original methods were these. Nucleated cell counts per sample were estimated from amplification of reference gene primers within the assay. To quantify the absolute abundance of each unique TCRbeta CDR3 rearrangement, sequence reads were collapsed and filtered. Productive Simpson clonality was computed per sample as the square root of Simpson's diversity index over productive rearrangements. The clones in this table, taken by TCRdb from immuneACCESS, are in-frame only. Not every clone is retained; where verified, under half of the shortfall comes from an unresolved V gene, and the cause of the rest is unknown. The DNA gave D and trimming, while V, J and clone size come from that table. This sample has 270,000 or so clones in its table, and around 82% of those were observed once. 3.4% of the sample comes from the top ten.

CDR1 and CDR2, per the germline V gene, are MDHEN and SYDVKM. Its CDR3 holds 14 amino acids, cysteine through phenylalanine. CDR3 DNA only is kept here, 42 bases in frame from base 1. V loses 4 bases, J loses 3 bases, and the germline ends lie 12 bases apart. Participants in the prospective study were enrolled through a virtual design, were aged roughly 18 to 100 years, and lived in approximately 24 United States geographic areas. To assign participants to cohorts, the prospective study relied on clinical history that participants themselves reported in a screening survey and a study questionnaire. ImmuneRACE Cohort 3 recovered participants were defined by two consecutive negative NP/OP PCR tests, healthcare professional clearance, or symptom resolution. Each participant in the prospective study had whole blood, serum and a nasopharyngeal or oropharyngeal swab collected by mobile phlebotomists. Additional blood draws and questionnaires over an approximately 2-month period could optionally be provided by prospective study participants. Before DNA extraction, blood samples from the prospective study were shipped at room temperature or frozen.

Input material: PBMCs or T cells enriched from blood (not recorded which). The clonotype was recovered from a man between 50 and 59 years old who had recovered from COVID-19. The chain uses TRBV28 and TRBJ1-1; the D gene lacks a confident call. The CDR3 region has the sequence CASSSFSTYTEAFF. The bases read TGTGCCAGCAGTTCCTTTAGTACGTACACTGAAGCTTTCTTT.